This T cell receptor beta chain came from a study of cytomegalovirus exposure and HLA in healthy donors. This clone appeared once. CDR3 length equals 15 residues. The V gene's germline CDR1 is MRHNA and CDR2 SNTAGT. With V trimmed by 5 bases and J by 4 bases, 11 bases remained unmatched. The PCR made use of 60 Vbeta and 13 Jbeta primers. Assay: immunoSEQ multiplex PCR; the TCRdb copy retains only in-frame clones and omits some. Of about 180,000 clones detected, around 70% appear once; the ten largest clones hold around 3%. This chain joins TRBV6-4 and TRBJ2-7, with TRBD1 identical over 7 bases. Material: PBMCs. This receptor was obtained from a male donor in good health and CMV-seronegative. This CDR3 reads CASSSPGDRDYEQYF. The CDR3 DNA sequence: TGTGCCAGCAGTTCACCAGGAGACAGGGATTACGAGCAGTACTTC.